This passage covers 30 T cell receptor beta chains from one sample sequenced in a study of tumor and adjacent non-tumor tissue in lung cancer. TCRbeta libraries were built with three rounds of nested PCR, modified from ARM-PCR. MiXCR, applied by TCRdb to the multiplex PCR reads, yields one record per CDR3 protein. The sample consists of fewer than 150,000 distinct CDR3 sequences, approximately 64% of them appearing once. This sample's RNA came from whole unsorted tissue. Sequencing used lung tumor tissue. These receptor sequences come from a man in his 60s with small cell lung cancer.

J is TRBJ2-7 and V is TRBV7-2; D uncertain. V was trimmed by 2 bases and J by 7 bases, leaving 12 bases between them. CDR1 is SGHTA, CDR2 FQGNSA, per germline. The CDR3 consists of 13 residues. CDR3 DNA sequence: TGTGCCAGCAGCTTATCTTTGACGAGGGAGCAGTACTTC. Translating gives CASSLSLTREQYF.

This clonotype was seen a handful of times. The chain has TRBV13 and TRBJ1-6, with 9 nucleotides matching TRBD1. V gave up 6 bases and J gave up 9 bases; unmatched junction bases: 12. CDR1 is PRHDT, CDR2 FYEKMQ, per germline (reference sequence). This CDR3 region has 16 residues. The CDR3: CASSRRDRAIGSPLHF. CDR3 bases: TGTGCCAGCAGTCGTCGGGACAGGGCTATTGGTTCACCCCTCCACTTT.

This clonotype came up many times. DNA of the CDR3: TGTGCCAGCAGTGAGCCAGAGACCTATGGCTACACCTTC. Translation: CASSEPETYGYTF. The chain links TRBV6-1 to TRBJ1-2; D unclear. The germline gives CDR1 MNHNS, CDR2 SASEGT. The CDR3 consists of 13 residues. V was pared by 3 bases and J by 4 bases, with 9 bases between.

On this clonotype itself: This is likely a read error, given that the CDR3 carries no conserved phenylalanine or tryptophan at its end. The V and J genes are TRBV11-2 and TRBJ2-6; D may be TRBD2 (5 bases). The CDR3 has 15 residues. Germline V CDR1 and CDR2: SGHAT, FQNNGV. The CDR3 DNA is TGTGCGAGCAGCTTGTCCGGGGATGGGGCCAACGTCCTGACTATT. The encoded protein is CASSLSGDGANVLTI.

CDR3 nucleotide sequence: TGTGCCAGCAAGGTTACAGGGGGGAATCGGCACCAGCATTTT. This translates into CASKVTGGNRHQHF. The J gene is TRBJ1-5, the V gene TRBV6-1; 8 nucleotides agree with TRBD1. CDR1 and CDR2 from the germline V gene are MNHNS and SASEGT. V lost 7 bases, J lost 12 bases, and 14 bases stayed unmatched. The CDR3 sequence is 14 residues long.

As to this clonotype: The junction departs from the called germline gene at one end, perhaps through a read error. The chain couples TRBV11-3 to TRBJ1-6; 7 bases line up with TRBD1. This CDR3 comprises 14 residues. The germline V gene has CDR1 SGHNT and CDR2 YENEEA. Written as DNA, the CDR3 is TGTGCCAGCAGGTGCGGGACAGAAAATTCACCACTCCACTTT. It translates to CASRCGTENSPLHF.

Concerning this clonotype itself: Compared with germline, one end of the junction differs, possibly owing to a read error. CDR3 bases: TGTGCCAGCAGTTTTTGGCAGGGGAACACCGGTGAGCTGTTTTTT. This codes for CASSFWQGNTGELFF. The chain couples TRBV12-3 or TRBV12-4 to TRBJ2-2; weak D call: TRBD1 (6 bases). The CDR3 is 15 residues long.

Remarks on this clonotype: Because it lacks the conserved phenylalanine or tryptophan at the end, this CDR3 is likely a read error. The V gene is TRBV12-3 or TRBV12-4, the J gene TRBJ2-1; D is uncertain. The CDR3 loop spans 13 amino acids. V was shortened by 2 bases and J by 4 bases, with 6 bases between the two germline ends. DNA of the CDR3: TGTGCCAGCAGTTTAACCCGTTACAATGAGCAGTTCTCC. Translation gives CASSLTRYNEQFS.

This clonotype was found once. The chain couples TRBV11-1 to TRBJ1-4; no clear D. The V end lost 5 bases, the J end lost 7 bases, and 8 bases lay between the germline ends. Germline assignment: CDR1 SGHAT and CDR2 FQDESV (reference sequence). There are 12 residues in the CDR3. The CDR3 spells CASSQRVEKLFF. CDR3 DNA sequence: TGTGCCAGCAGCCAGAGAGTTGAAAAACTGTTTTTT.

With regard to this clonotype: A junction boundary mismatches the germline segment, possibly from a read error. The rearrangement joins TRBV11-2 to TRBJ2-2; maybe TRBD2 (5 bases). In germline, CDR1 is SGHAT, CDR2 FQNNGV. CDR3 length: 16 amino acids. In nucleotides, the CDR3 is TGTGCCAGTAGCTTTAAAATAGCGCTAAACACCGGGGAGCTGTTTTTT. Translation gives CASSFKIALNTGELFF. Based on the CDR3 plus reference TRBV11-2 and TRBJ2-2, the full variable domain is EAGVAQSPRYKIIEKRQSVAFWCNPISGHATLYWYQQILGQGPKLLIQFQNNGVVDDSQLPKDRFSAERLKGVDSTLKIQPAKLEDSAVYLCASSFKIALNTGELFFGEGSRLTVL.

This rearrangement joins TRBV11-1 to TRBJ2-3; tentative D call: TRBD2 (6 bases). Looked up from germline, CDR1 is SGHAT and CDR2 is FQDESV (reference sequence). The CDR3 has 15 amino acids. The CDR3 bases are TGTGTCATCGGGAATAGCGGCTTATCCACAGATACGCAGTATTTT. Translating gives CVIGNSGLSTDTQYF.

The V and J genes are TRBV11-1 and TRBJ2-1; 8 bases match TRBD1. CDR1 is SGHAT and CDR2 is FQDESV in the germline V gene (reference sequence). The CDR3 runs to 16 residues. V gave up 9 bases and J gave up 3 bases; unmatched junction bases: 13. The CDR3: CASSIAGQGLYNEQFF. The CDR3 DNA reads as TGTGCCAGTAGCATAGCTGGACAGGGACTCTACAATGAGCAGTTCTTC.

Of note for this clonotype: In this CDR3 the conserved last residue, phenylalanine or tryptophan, is missing, so a read error is likely. This rearrangement joins TRBV20-1 to TRBJ2-3, with TRBD2 matching 7 bases. Germline trimming cut 6 bases from V and 0 bases from J; bases unmatched to any gene: 9. The CDR3 covers 15 residues. Per the germline V gene, CDR1 is DFQATT and CDR2 is SNEGSKA (reference sequence). The CDR3 DNA reads as TGCAGTGCCATAGGAGTTAGCGGGAGCACAGATACGCAGTATCTT. Translating gives CSAIGVSGSTDTQYL.

This clonotype was observed once. The junction and the germline gene differ at one end; a read error may be behind it. This rearrangement joins TRBV7-2 to TRBJ2-1, with TRBD1 identical over 9 bases. CDR1 and CDR2 from the germline V gene are SGHTA and FQGNSA. The CDR3 extends over 14 amino acids. CDR3 protein: CARSSGTGSNEQFF. In nucleotides, the CDR3 is TGTGCCAGGAGCTCCGGGACAGGGAGCAATGAGCAGTTCTTC.

This clonotype has a handful of counts. The chain has TRBV20-1 and TRBJ2-5; D is perhaps TRBD2 (5 bases). The CDR3 has 15 amino acids. CDR1 and CDR2 from the germline V gene are DFQATT and SNEGSKA (reference sequence). The V end lost 3 bases, the J end lost 5 bases, and 19 bases lay between the germline ends. CDR3 amino acids: CSARNWRQRVETQYF. For the CDR3, the DNA is TGCAGTGCTAGGAACTGGCGGCAGAGGGTGGAGACCCAGTACTTC.

This clonotype was picked up one time. The junction does not match germline at one end; this may be a read error. The rearrangement links TRBV6-5 to TRBJ2-7; D unresolved. This CDR3 region has 14 residues. CDR1 is MNHEY, CDR2 SVGAGI, per germline. This CDR3 reads CSSMLTASSYELYF. In DNA, the CDR3 is TGTTCCAGCATGTTGACTGCCAGCTCCTACGAGCTGTACTTC.

Regarding this clonotype: Compared with germline, one end of the junction differs, possibly owing to a read error. The V call is TRBV11-2, the J call TRBJ2-3; possibly TRBD2 for D (5 bases). Looked up from germline, CDR1 is SGHAT and CDR2 is FQNNGV. The CDR3 covers 15 residues. The CDR3 DNA reads TGTACCAGCGGCTTTAGCGTGTATTACACAGATACGCAGTATTTT. Its protein is CTSGFSVYYTDTQYF.

V usage is TRBV6-1 and J usage is TRBJ2-7; TRBD2 agrees at 11 bases. The J segment lost 1 base and the V segment lost 1 base, leaving 6 bases of the junction unmatched. The CDR3 extends over 17 amino acids. From germline, CDR1 is MNHNS and CDR2 SASEGT. The CDR3 DNA reads as TGTGCCAGCAGTGAAGTGCTAGCGGGAGGACGGTCCTACGAGCAGTACGTC. It is translated as CASSEVLAGGRSYEQYV.

In its sample, this clonotype was seen once. Given the absence of the conserved phenylalanine or tryptophan at the CDR3 end, a read error is likely. V gene TRBV20-1 combines with J gene TRBJ2-1; TRBD2 aligns across 13 bases. The V segment lost 3 bases and the J segment 12 bases; nucleotides outside the gene matches: 14. Looked up from germline, CDR1 is DFQATT and CDR2 is SNEGSKA (reference sequence). The CDR3 has 16 residues. CDR3 amino acids: CSARRFTSGRAQGQFL. The CDR3 DNA reads as TGCAGTGCTAGGCGATTCACTAGCGGGAGGGCCCAAGGGCAGTTCCTC.

The chain has TRBV20-1 and TRBJ2-1; 9 positions agree with TRBD2. The germline gives CDR1 DFQATT, CDR2 SNEGSKA (reference sequence). Trimming cost V 7 bases and J 5 bases; bases outside gene matches: 12. The CDR3 totals 15 residues. CDR3 sequence: CSVGELAGFNNEQFF. The CDR3 DNA reads TGCAGTGTCGGAGAGCTAGCGGGATTTAACAATGAGCAGTTCTTC.

To note about this clonotype: A read error is likely, as this CDR3 ends without the conserved phenylalanine or tryptophan. The DNA is omitted, as the CDR3 cannot be located on it reliably, and the CDR3 follows TCRdb's listing. The chain has TRBV6-5 and TRBJ2-1; the D segment call TRBD1 is taken from the table without a DNA check. Including both end residues, the CDR3 is 15 amino acids long. Germline values: CDR1 MNHEY, CDR2 SVGAGI. CDR3 protein: CASSLLDRDVHEKFL.

This clonotype has ten or more counts. V and J are TRBV12-3 or TRBV12-4 and TRBJ2-1; TRBD2 matches at 8 bases. Unmatched junction bases numbered 11, after V lost 6 bases and J lost 7 bases. The CDR3 has 15 residues. The CDR3, as DNA: TGTGCCAGCAGGGCGGGGACTAGTGGGATTAATGAGCAGTTCTTC. Its protein is CASRAGTSGINEQFF.

This clonotype came up many times. V is TRBV20-1 and J is TRBJ2-7; TRBD1 aligns across 9 bases. Germline assignment: CDR1 DFQATT and CDR2 SNEGSKA (reference sequence). The CDR3 is 12 residues long. Unmatched junction bases numbered 4, after V lost 6 bases and J lost 4 bases. The CDR3 sequence is CSAGDREYEQYF. CDR3 DNA sequence: TGCAGTGCCGGGGACAGGGAATACGAGCAGTACTTC.

The V and J genes are TRBV11-2 and TRBJ2-2; possibly TRBD2 for D (6 bases). Germline CDR1 reads SGHAT; CDR2 reads FQNNGV. V was cut by 5 bases and J by 9 bases, with 22 bases left in between. This CDR3 comprises 16 residues. The CDR3 reads CASSRESGRNTWELFF. CDR3 DNA sequence: TGTGCCAGCAGCCGCGAGAGCGGGCGGAACACATGGGAGCTGTTTTTT.

With respect to this clonotype: Because it lacks the conserved phenylalanine or tryptophan at the end, this CDR3 is likely a read error. The limits of the CDR3 on the DNA are not certain, so only TCRdb's listed CDR3 is given. The V and J genes are TRBV6-6 and TRBJ2-7; the D call in the table, TRBD1, was not verified against the DNA. The CDR3 totals 14 residues, both ends included. Germline V CDR1 and CDR2: MNHNY, SVGAGI (reference sequence). The CDR3 sequence is CASRKTGGVYEQYS.

Remarks on this clonotype: One end of the junction varies from germline; a read error may be responsible. Here the CDR3 DNA reads TGTGCCAGCAGCTTATCCGGGACAGGGTATGGTTACACCTTC. Translation: CASSLSGTGYGYTF. The chain combines TRBV11-2 with TRBJ1-2; 9 bases agree with TRBD1. The CDR3 is 14 residues long. The germline gives CDR1 SGHAT, CDR2 FQNNGV.

Remarks on this clonotype: A much larger clone is a single base away; this may be a read error. The chain couples TRBV20-1 to TRBJ2-4; D not resolved. Germline assignment: CDR1 DFQATT and CDR2 SNEGSKA (reference sequence). The CDR3 loop spans 13 amino acids. CDR3 loop: CSDRDGRKNIQYF. CDR3 coding DNA: TGCAGTGATAGAGACGGACGGAAAAACATTCAGTACTTC.

Points on this clonotype: A read error may account for a junction end that differs from germline. This chain joins TRBV11-2 and TRBJ2-1; possibly TRBD2 for D (5 bases). In germline, CDR1 is SGHAT, CDR2 FQNNGV. The CDR3 contains 15 residues. This chain's CDR3 is CASSLVARGGNERFF. The DNA of the CDR3 is TGTGCCAGCAGCTTAGTAGCGAGAGGAGGCAATGAGCGGTTCTTC.

This clonotype was seen ten or more times. The genes are TRBV5-1 and TRBJ2-2; D is undetermined. V was cut by 2 bases and J by 3 bases, with 8 bases left in between. CDR1 is SGHRS, CDR2 YFSETQ, per germline. The CDR3 totals 14 residues. The CDR3 sequence is CASSFVVDTGELFF. Written as DNA, the CDR3 is TGCGCCAGCAGCTTTGTAGTGGACACCGGGGAGCTGTTTTTT.

The chain is built from TRBV28 and TRBJ2-2; TRBD1 agrees at 8 bases. In germline, CDR1 is MDHEN, CDR2 SYDVKM. V lost 4 bases to trimming and J lost 3 bases; unmatched junction nucleotides: 4. CDR3 length equals 15 residues. The chain's CDR3 is CASSSDRGDTGELFF. CDR3 DNA: TGTGCCAGCAGTTCTGACAGGGGCGACACCGGGGAGCTGTTTTTT.